The source of this T cell receptor beta chain is a study of PD-L1 blockade in urothelial cancer. Study-level information: Twenty-five of 29 patients were males with bladder-origin urothelial cancer.

The germline gives CDR1 MGHRA, CDR2 YSYEKL. V lost 4 bases and J lost 1, with 16 bases in between. This CDR3 is 17 amino acids long. The method was immunoSEQ multiplex PCR; TCRdb's version includes in-frame clones alone and lacks a portion of them. Of roughly 50,000 clones in the sample, roughly 75% were seen once. Documented time point: pretreatment peripheral blood. Here the sequenced sample was PBMCs, taken around atezolizumab (anti-PD-L1) treatment. The sequence was obtained from a man in his 70s with urothelial cancer. This chain connects TRBV4-1 to TRBJ2-2; tentatively, D is TRBD2 (6 bases). The CDR3 DNA sequence: TGCGCCAGCAGCCTTAAGGCGGAGGGACGGAACACCGGGGAGCTGTTTTTT. It translates to CASSLKAEGRNTGELFF.